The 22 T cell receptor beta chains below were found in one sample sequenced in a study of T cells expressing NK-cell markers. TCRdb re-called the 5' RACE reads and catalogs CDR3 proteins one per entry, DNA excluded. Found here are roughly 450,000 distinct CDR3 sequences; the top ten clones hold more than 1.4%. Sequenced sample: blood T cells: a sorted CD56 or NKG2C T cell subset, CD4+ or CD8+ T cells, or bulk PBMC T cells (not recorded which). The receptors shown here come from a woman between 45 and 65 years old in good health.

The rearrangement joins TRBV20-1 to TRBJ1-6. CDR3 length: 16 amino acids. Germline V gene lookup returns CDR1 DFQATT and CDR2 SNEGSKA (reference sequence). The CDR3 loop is CSARMAGGSYNSPLHF.

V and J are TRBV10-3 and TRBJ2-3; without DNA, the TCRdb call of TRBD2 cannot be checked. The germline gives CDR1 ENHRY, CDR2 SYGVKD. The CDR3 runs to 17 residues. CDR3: CAISEPRVAGSTDTQYF.

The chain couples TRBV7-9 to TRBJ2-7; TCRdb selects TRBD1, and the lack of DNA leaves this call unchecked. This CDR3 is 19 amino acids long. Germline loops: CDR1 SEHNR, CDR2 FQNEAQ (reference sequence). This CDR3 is CASSSSPLAGRIPTHEQYF.

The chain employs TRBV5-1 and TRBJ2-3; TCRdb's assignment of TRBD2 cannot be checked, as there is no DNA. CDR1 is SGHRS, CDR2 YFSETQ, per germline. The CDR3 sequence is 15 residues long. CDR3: CASSSAGGNADTQYF. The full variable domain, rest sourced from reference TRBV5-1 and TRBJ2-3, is KAGVTQTPRYLIKTRGQQVTLSCSPISGHRSVSWYQQTPGQGLQFLFEYFSETQRNKGNFPGRFSGRQFSNSRSEMNVSTLELGDSALYLCASSSAGGNADTQYFGPGTRLTVL.

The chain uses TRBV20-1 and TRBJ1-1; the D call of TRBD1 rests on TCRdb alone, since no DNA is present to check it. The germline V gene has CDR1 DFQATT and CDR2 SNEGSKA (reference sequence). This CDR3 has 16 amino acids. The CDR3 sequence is CSARRQGLGVNTEAFF.

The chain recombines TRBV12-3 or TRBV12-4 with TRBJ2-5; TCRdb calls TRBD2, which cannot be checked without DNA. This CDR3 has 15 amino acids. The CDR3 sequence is CASSLGRIGRETQYF.

CDR3 loop: CASSLDSGTAGELFF. V usage is TRBV5-1 and J usage is TRBJ2-2; as DNA is missing, the TRBD1 call by TCRdb cannot be tested. This CDR3 spans 15 amino acids. The germline V gene encodes CDR1 SGHRS and CDR2 YFSETQ.

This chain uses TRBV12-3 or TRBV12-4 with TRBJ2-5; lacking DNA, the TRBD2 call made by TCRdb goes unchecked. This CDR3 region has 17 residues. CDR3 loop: CASSRLAGASRRETQYF.

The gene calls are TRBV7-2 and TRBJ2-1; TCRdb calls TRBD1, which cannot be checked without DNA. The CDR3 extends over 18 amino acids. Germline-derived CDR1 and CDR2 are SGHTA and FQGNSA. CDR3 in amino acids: CASSSPGELTSAYNEQFF.

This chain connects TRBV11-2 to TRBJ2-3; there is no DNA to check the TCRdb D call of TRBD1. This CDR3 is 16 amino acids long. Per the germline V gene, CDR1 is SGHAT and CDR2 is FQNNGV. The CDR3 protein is CASTPDGGDSTDTQYF.

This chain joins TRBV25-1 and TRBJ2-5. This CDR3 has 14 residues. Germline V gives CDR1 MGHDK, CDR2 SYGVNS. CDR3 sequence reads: CASSGVGIQETQYF.

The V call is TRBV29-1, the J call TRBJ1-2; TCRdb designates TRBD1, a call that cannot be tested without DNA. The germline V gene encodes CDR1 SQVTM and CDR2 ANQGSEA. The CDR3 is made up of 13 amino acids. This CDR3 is CSVDTGSNYGYTF.

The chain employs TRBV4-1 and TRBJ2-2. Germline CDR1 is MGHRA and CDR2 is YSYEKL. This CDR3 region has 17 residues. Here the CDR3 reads CASSQVLWKPNTGELFF.

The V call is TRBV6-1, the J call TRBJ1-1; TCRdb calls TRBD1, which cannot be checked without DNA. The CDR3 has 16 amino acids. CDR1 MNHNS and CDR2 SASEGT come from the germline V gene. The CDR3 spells CASSKLGTGMNTEAFF.

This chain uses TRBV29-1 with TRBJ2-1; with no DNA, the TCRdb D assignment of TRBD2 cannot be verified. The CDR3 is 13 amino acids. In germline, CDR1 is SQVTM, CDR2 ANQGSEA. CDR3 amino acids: CSVVSGRAREQFF.

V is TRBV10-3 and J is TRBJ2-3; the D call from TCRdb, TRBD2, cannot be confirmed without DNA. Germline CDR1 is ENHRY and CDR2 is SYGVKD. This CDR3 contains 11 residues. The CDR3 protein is CATLNGDTQYF.

The CDR3 region is CSAGLAGGASYNEQFF. V is TRBV20-1 and J is TRBJ2-1; TCRdb returns TRBD2, unconfirmable since there is no DNA. The CDR3 sequence is 16 residues long. Looked up from germline, CDR1 is DFQATT and CDR2 is SNEGSKA (reference sequence).

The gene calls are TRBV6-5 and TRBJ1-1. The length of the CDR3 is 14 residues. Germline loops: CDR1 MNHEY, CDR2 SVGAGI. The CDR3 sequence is CASRGGRLNTEAFF.

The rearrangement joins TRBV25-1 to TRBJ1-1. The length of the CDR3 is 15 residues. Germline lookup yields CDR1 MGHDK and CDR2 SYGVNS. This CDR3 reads CASSGVRVWGTEAFF.

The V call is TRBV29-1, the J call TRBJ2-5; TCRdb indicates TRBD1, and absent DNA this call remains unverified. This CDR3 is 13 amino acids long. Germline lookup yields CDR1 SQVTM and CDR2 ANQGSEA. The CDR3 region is CSVVFLGGETQYF.

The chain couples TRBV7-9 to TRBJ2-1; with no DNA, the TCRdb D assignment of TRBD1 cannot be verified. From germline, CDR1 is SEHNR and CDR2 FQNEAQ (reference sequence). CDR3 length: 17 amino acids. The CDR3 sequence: CASSLFRVVRGFNEQFF.

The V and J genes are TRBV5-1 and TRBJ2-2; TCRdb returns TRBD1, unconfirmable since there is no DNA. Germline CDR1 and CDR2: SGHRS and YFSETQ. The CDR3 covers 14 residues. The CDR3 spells CASPMQGPTGELFF.